This TCR beta chain was recovered during a study of T-cell reconstitution after alpha-beta-depleted transplantation in children. With respect to this clonotype: The target antigen is unknown.

TCRbeta library construction was performed incorporating unique molecular identifiers. One entry per CDR3 protein results from TCRdb running MiXCR on the PCR reads. Among 500,000 or so distinct CDR3 sequences, about an eighth were seen once, and the ten largest hold 12% to 15%. Overall study results and limits: When one year had passed after transplant, most T-cell counts and diversity came from newly produced T cells.

V was trimmed by 4 bases and J by 4 bases, leaving 17 bases between them. This CDR3 is 15 amino acids long. The source material was PBMCs, mostly from graft donor cells, sampled 180 days after TCRalphabeta/CD19-depleted stem cell transplant. The TCR originated in a female patient aged 2 to 10 who had a stem cell transplant for aplastic anemia, so the T cells may come from the graft donor. The chain employs TRBV23-1 and TRBJ2-7; tentative D call: TRBD1 (7 bases). TRBV23-1 is labeled an ORF, and its function is uncertain. The CDR3 nucleotides read TGCGCCAGCAGTCCCACGGGGGACAGTCCATACGAGCAGTACTTC. Protein: CASSPTGDSPYEQYF.